This record concerns one T cell receptor beta chain sequence. The data belong to a study of blood T cell repertoires in COVID-19. Background on the study: T cells, B-cell-depleted T cells, or PBMCs provided the cDNA or gDNA that served as material.

In the source study's methods: Reference gene primer amplification gave nucleated cell count estimates. Profiled with immunoSEQ multiplex PCR; TCRdb holds only in-frame clones, not every one. V and J calls plus clone size are reproduced from that table; the DNA served to infer D and trimming. The sample has some 65,000 clones, about 88% seen once; the top ten hold 1.3%. Trimming removed 2 bases at V and 3 bases at J, with 9 bases between. This CDR3 is 14 amino acids long. Per germline, CDR1 SGHDT and CDR2 YYEEEE. The receptor was derived from a man in his 60s with acute or convalescent COVID-19. The sample consisted of peripheral blood. The chain is built from TRBV5-6 and TRBJ1-3, with TRBD1 as a possible D gene (6 bases). The CDR3 is CASSFGQSGNTIYF. The DNA for the CDR3 is TGTGCCAGCAGCTTCGGACAGAGTGGAAACACCATATATTTT.